This entry is about one TCR beta chain. Its antigen is currently unknown. After removal of 1 base from V and 2 bases from J, the junction contained 5 bases not matched to a gene. This CDR3 region has 15 residues. Germline assignment: CDR1 MGHRA and CDR2 YSYEKL. This sample stems from a study of T cell responses to AZD1222 COVID-19 vaccine. Study results and limitations: Baseline serology detected seropositivity in only six or seven AZD1222 recipients. The CD4 TCRs associated with vaccination extended across spike and predominated at 160-218 and 743-854. Compared with day 0, the breadth and depth of the Spike-specific TCR repertoire rose significantly after two doses of AZD1222. Donors in the cohort were predominantly white British and more often female, and clonal diversity was possibly underestimated.

Repertoires were generated with immunoSEQ multiplex PCR, while TCRdb's copy carries only in-frame clones and drops some. This repertoire shows about 88,000 clones, about nine tenths found once; its top ten account for less than 6%. The starting material was peripheral blood, obtained 28 days after the second AZD1222 dose. This sequence originates from an adult who received the AZD1222 COVID-19 vaccine. This chain joins TRBV4-1 and TRBJ2-7; 7 nucleotides line up with TRBD2. CDR3: CASSQVPGGPYEQYF. CDR3 DNA: TGCGCCAGCAGCCAAGTACCGGGGGGTCCCTACGAGCAGTACTTC.